The sequence of this T cell receptor (beta chain) was determined in a study of PD-1 blockade in classical Hodgkin lymphoma. Overall study findings and caveats: Before treatment, TCR diversity in newly diagnosed patients was reportedly lower than in healthy donors. Partial responders and progressors had significantly lower baseline TCR diversity.

CDR1 LNHDA and CDR2 SQIVND come from the germline V gene (reference sequence). There are 14 residues in the CDR3. V dropped 10 bases and J dropped 0 bases, with 16 bases sitting between them. Clones were sequenced by immunoSEQ multiplex PCR, and TCRdb holds only the in-frame ones, with some missing. In the table there are approximately 79,000 clones, 85% to 95% of which are singletons. The patients all showed relapse after autologous stem cell transplantation, while their brentuximab vedotin exposure varied. Of note for this clone: Its antigen is unknown.

The chain is built from TRBV19 and TRBJ2-7; a weak D match, TRBD2 (6 bases). This receptor was taken from a human donor with classical Hodgkin lymphoma. Sequencing used peripheral blood mononuclear cells (PBMCs), obtained before the second cycle of nivolumab. The CDR3 spells CATSWRARSYEQYF. CDR3 sequence (DNA): TGTGCCACAAGCTGGAGGGCGCGCTCCTACGAGCAGTACTTC.